One sample yielded the 15 T cell receptor beta chains listed below, sequenced in a study of neurological immune-mediated disorders. Time point described: technical triplicate 3. TCRdb recomputed calls from the 5' RACE reads with MiXCR, one row per CDR3 protein. Of some 48,000 distinct CDR3 sequences in the sample, roughly 21% are singletons; the top ten hold roughly 4%. Sequenced: PBMCs. These receptors all stem from a man in his sixties with HTLV-1-associated myelopathy (HAM/TSP).

This clonotype was counted between two and nine times. V and J are TRBV7-9 and TRBJ1-1; D unclear. Germline V gives CDR1 SEHNR, CDR2 FQNEAQ (reference sequence). This CDR3 has 11 residues. Trimming took off 1 base at V and 10 bases at J, with 7 bases between the two ends. The CDR3 DNA is TGTGCCAGCAGCTTAGTGGTTGGAGCTTTCTTT. This encodes CASSLVVGAFF.

Within the sample, this clonotype is medium-sized. The chain has TRBV7-9 and TRBJ2-3, with D uncertain. Germline-derived CDR1 and CDR2 are SEHNR and FQNEAQ (reference sequence). V was cut by 5 bases and J by 6 bases, with 9 bases left in between. This CDR3 has 12 residues. The DNA of the CDR3 is TGTGCCAGCAGCCCATTGAGCGATACGCAGTATTTT. Its translation: CASSPLSDTQYF.

This clonotype showed up many times. The chain recombines TRBV20-1 with TRBJ2-7; 11 positions match TRBD2. The germline V gene has CDR1 DFQATT and CDR2 SNEGSKA (reference sequence). This CDR3 is built from 14 residues. V dropped 4 bases and J dropped 7; count of bases not matched to a gene: 9. The CDR3 is CSAIGTSGTWEQYF. CDR3 DNA sequence: TGCAGTGCTATCGGGACTAGCGGCACCTGGGAGCAGTACTTC.

This clonotype was seen at least ten times. The chain carries TRBV28 and TRBJ2-1; TRBD2 agrees at 13 bases. CDR1 MDHEN and CDR2 SYDVKM come from the germline V gene. The CDR3 length is 14 residues. V dropped 5 bases and J dropped 7; count of bases not matched to a gene: 2. CDR3 loop: CASSRTSGRNEQFF. The CDR3 DNA sequence: TGTGCCAGCAGTCGGACTAGCGGGAGAAATGAGCAGTTCTTC. The whole variable domain, filled in from reference TRBV28 and TRBJ2-1, reads DVKVTQSSRYLVKRTGEKVFLECVQDMDHENMFWYRQDPGLGLRLIYFSYDVKMKEKGDIPEGYSVSREKKERFSLILESASTNQTSMYLCASSRTSGRNEQFFGPGTRLTVL.

This clonotype was seen at least ten times. This rearrangement joins TRBV7-2 to TRBJ1-5; D is ambiguous. V was shortened by 1 base and J by 7 bases, with 11 bases between the two germline ends. CDR1 SGHTA and CDR2 FQGNSA come from the germline V gene. This CDR3 is built from 14 residues. The CDR3 bases are TGTGCCAGCAGCTTAGGCCGGGTAGGGCAGCCCCAGCATTTT. This translates into CASSLGRVGQPQHF.

This clonotype was found many times. The genes are TRBV10-3 and TRBJ1-2; no reliable D call. Deletions cut 7 bases from V and 8 bases from J, with 17 bases between. From germline, CDR1 is ENHRY and CDR2 SYGVKD. The CDR3 runs to 13 residues. CDR3 nucleotide sequence: TGTGCCATCACCTCGGGCCCCGAGAGCGGCTACACCTTC. This translates into CAITSGPESGYTF.

Note on this clonotype: A read error may be the cause here, since a much bigger clone is one base away. The rearrangement joins TRBV4-1 to TRBJ2-5; 7 bases map to TRBD2. This CDR3 contains 16 residues. Germline V gene data show CDR1 as MGHRA and CDR2 as YSYEKL. Trimming cost V 1 base and J 9 bases; bases outside gene matches: 14. This CDR3 reads CASSQGHGSGREPQYF. For the CDR3, the DNA is TGCGCCAGCAGCCAAGGCCATGGGAGCGGGCGGGAGCCCCAGTACTTC.

This clonotype ranks as medium-sized. The rearrangement joins TRBV28 to TRBJ2-1; 12 bases fit TRBD2. The V gene's germline CDR1 is MDHEN and CDR2 SYDVKM. J lost 9 bases, V lost 3 bases, and 12 bases had no gene match. The CDR3 consists of 17 residues. For the CDR3, the DNA is TGTGCCAGCAGTTTCACTCGGACTAGCGGGACTTCGGGTGAGCAGTTCTTC. Amino acids: CASSFTRTSGTSGEQFF.

The rearrangement joins TRBV20-1 to TRBJ2-3; D is undetermined. Germline CDR1 DFQATT, CDR2 SNEGSKA (reference sequence). This CDR3 has 16 amino acids. The V gene lost 0 bases and the J gene lost 3 bases, with 16 bases spanning the gap. CDR3 DNA sequence: TGCAGTGCTAGAGATTCGGTGATGACGAGGACAGATACGCAGTATTTT. It codes for CSARDSVMTRTDTQYF.

Many counts were recorded for this clonotype. The chain uses TRBV2 and TRBJ2-2; TRBD1 matches at 7 bases. This CDR3 is 13 amino acids long. Unmatched junction bases numbered 5, after V lost 8 bases and J lost 5 bases. Per germline, CDR1 SNHLY and CDR2 FYNNEI. CDR3 bases: TGTGCCAGCCGACAGGGTTCGACCGGGGAGCTGTTTTTT. Translated, it gives CASRQGSTGELFF. Full variable domain (rest looked up from reference TRBV2 and TRBJ2-2): EPEVTQTPSHQVTQMGQEVILRCVPISNHLYFYWYRQILGQKVEFLVSFYNNEISEKSEIFDDQFSVERPDGSNFTLKIRSTKLEDSAMYFCASRQGSTGELFFGEGSRLTVL.

This clonotype has ten or more counts. A much larger clone differs from this one at a single base, so this may be a read error. The chain recombines TRBV3-1 with TRBJ2-1, with 8 bases matching TRBD2. The CDR3 runs to 13 residues. With 8 bases clipped from V and 6 bases from J, the junction kept 6 bases outside the gene matches. Germline CDR1 is LGHDT and CDR2 is YNNKEL (reference sequence). The CDR3 spells CASGTSWCNEQFF. CDR3 DNA sequence: TGTGCCAGCGGGACTAGTTGGTGCAATGAGCAGTTCTTC.

This clonotype came up many times. The rearrangement joins TRBV10-3 to TRBJ2-1, with 14 nucleotides matching TRBD2. The CDR3 spans 18 residues. J was trimmed by 8 bases and V by 5 bases; bases with no gene match: 14. In germline, CDR1 is ENHRY, CDR2 SYGVKD. The CDR3 region has the DNA TGTGCCATCAGTCGTCTCGATACCGGGACTAGCGGGAGCGATGAGCAGTTCTTC. Its protein is CAISRLDTGTSGSDEQFF.

Concerning this clonotype itself: Being one base from a much bigger clone, this may be a read error. The chain recombines TRBV29-1 with TRBJ2-5; D perhaps matches TRBD1 (6 bases). CDR1 is SQVTM and CDR2 is ANQGSEA in the germline V gene. V lost 4 bases and J lost 1, with 7 bases in between. The CDR3 is 12 amino acids. The CDR3 DNA is TGCAGCGTTGGGACAGTCCAAGAGACCCAGTACTTC. The encoded protein is CSVGTVQETQYF.

This clonotype was recorded many times. The V and J genes are TRBV20-1 and TRBJ2-7; a weak D match, TRBD1 (5 bases). V dropped 4 bases and J dropped 6 bases, with 16 bases sitting between them. The CDR3 has 13 amino acids. CDR1 and CDR2 from the germline V gene are DFQATT and SNEGSKA (reference sequence). CDR3 coding DNA: TGCAGTGCTACTAAAAAAGGACAAATCGAGCAGTACTTC. Protein product: CSATKKGQIEQYF.

This clonotype was recorded many times. V is TRBV5-1 and J is TRBJ1-2; D possibly corresponds to TRBD1 (6 bases). V dropped 4 bases and J dropped 2 bases, with 18 bases sitting between them. The CDR3 has 16 amino acids. The germline V gene encodes CDR1 SGHRS and CDR2 YFSETQ. This chain's CDR3 is CASSLEFGQSNYGYTF. The CDR3 DNA is TGCGCCAGCAGCCTAGAGTTTGGACAGTCAAACTATGGCTACACCTTC.